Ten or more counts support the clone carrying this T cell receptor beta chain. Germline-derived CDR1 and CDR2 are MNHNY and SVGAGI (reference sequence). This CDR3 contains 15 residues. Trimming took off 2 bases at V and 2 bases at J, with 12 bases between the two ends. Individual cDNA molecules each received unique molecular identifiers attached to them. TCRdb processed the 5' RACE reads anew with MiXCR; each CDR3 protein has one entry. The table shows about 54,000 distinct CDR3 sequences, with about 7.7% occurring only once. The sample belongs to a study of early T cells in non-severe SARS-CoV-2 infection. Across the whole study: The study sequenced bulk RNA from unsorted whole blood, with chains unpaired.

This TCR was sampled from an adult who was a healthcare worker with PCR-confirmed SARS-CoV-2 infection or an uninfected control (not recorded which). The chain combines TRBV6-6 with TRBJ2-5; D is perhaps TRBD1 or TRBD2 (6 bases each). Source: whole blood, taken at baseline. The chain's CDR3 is CASSYRPGAQETQYF. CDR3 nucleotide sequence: TGTGCCAGCAGTTACCGGCCGGGGGCTCAAGAGACCCAGTACTTC.